The 23 T cell receptor beta chains in this list originate from one sample, sequenced in a study of cytomegalovirus exposure and HLA in healthy donors. Only in-frame clones appear in the TCRdb table, and some are missing; sequencing was by immunoSEQ multiplex PCR. Of tens of thousands of clones in the sample, approximately 90% were seen once. Input material: PBMCs. These TCRs come from a young man in good health and CMV-seronegative.

V and J are TRBV5-1 and TRBJ2-1; TRBD2 agrees at 9 bases. Unmatched junction bases numbered 2, after V lost 0 bases and J lost 13 bases. CDR1 SGHRS and CDR2 YFSETQ come from the germline V gene. This CDR3 is 12 amino acids long. The CDR3 loop is CASSLEGTSQFF. Written as DNA, the CDR3 is TGCGCCAGCAGCTTGGAGGGGACTAGCCAGTTCTTC.

V usage is TRBV4-1 and J usage is TRBJ2-1, with a possible D match to TRBD2 (6 bases). V dropped 3 bases and J dropped 9 bases, with 21 bases sitting between them. Germline V CDR1 and CDR2: MGHRA, YSYEKL. The CDR3 totals 16 residues. The CDR3 sequence: CASSHSAGPSGIEQFF. The CDR3 DNA follows: TGCGCCAGCAGCCATTCCGCGGGGCCCTCCGGGATTGAGCAGTTCTTC.

The chain has TRBV6-5 and TRBJ2-1; D possibly corresponds to TRBD1 (6 bases). V lost 1 base, J lost 5 bases, and 12 bases lay in between. From germline, CDR1 is MNHEY and CDR2 SVGAGI. The CDR3 consists of 15 residues. The CDR3 DNA reads TGTGCCAGCAGTTACTATGGACAGAGTAACAATGAGCAGTTCTTC. Its protein is CASSYYGQSNNEQFF.

The chain's CDR3 is CASSGTSGQGSFRRGQYF. The CDR3, as DNA: TGTGCCAGCAGTGGCACTTCGGGACAGGGGTCTTTCCGACGGGGGCAGTACTTC. The chain uses TRBV28 and TRBJ2-7, with 10 bases fitting TRBD1. Germline V gene lookup returns CDR1 MDHEN and CDR2 SYDVKM. The CDR3 totals 18 residues. J gave up 9 bases and V 5 bases, and 22 bases lay outside the gene matches.

This clone occurred once. A junction end diverges from the germline sequence, so it may reflect a read error. The chain recombines TRBV7-9 with TRBJ2-7, with D possibly matching TRBD2 (6 bases). The CDR3 has 14 amino acids. The V gene's germline CDR1 is SEHNR and CDR2 FQNEAQ (reference sequence). This CDR3 reads CASSLTPSPGAPEF. CDR3 sequence (DNA): TGTGCCAGCAGCTTAACCCCCTCCCCGGGAGCCCCGGAATTC.

The gene calls are TRBV18 and TRBJ2-4, with 14 bases that match TRBD2. CDR1 is KGHSH and CDR2 is LQKENI in the germline V gene. The CDR3 has 20 amino acids. V lost 4 bases and J lost 0; bases outside the gene matches: 11. In nucleotides, the CDR3 is TGTGCCAGCTCACTCCGACTAGCGGGAGGGGCAGGACTAGCCAAAAACATTCAGTACTTC. Translation gives CASSLRLAGGAGLAKNIQYF.

V gene TRBV7-3 combines with J gene TRBJ2-1, with 10 bases identical to TRBD2. V lost 0 bases and J lost 8; bases outside the gene matches: 10. Germline CDR1 is SGHTA and CDR2 is FQGTGA. The CDR3 contains 17 residues. The CDR3 nucleotides read TGTGCCAGCAGCTTAACGTCTAGCGGGAGAAACGGCCATGAGCAGTTCTTC. Its protein is CASSLTSSGRNGHEQFF. Complete variable domain (other parts from reference TRBV7-3 and TRBJ2-1): GAGVSQTPSNKVTEKGKYVELRCDPISGHTALYWYRQSLGQGPEFLIYFQGTGAADDSGLPNDRFFAVRPEGSVSTLKIQRTERGDSAVYLCASSLTSSGRNGHEQFFGPGTRLTVL.

The chain carries TRBV20-1 and TRBJ2-1; D is possibly TRBD2 (5 bases). Between the trimmed V and J ends, which lost 2 bases and 10 bases, there was a span of 9 bases. CDR1 is DFQATT, CDR2 SNEGSKA, per germline (reference sequence). There are 11 residues in the CDR3. The chain's CDR3 is CSARFTGEQFF. The CDR3 DNA follows: TGCAGTGCTAGATTCACGGGGGAGCAGTTCTTC.

The rearrangement links TRBV2 to TRBJ2-2, with 7 nucleotides matching TRBD2. Per the germline V gene, CDR1 is SNHLY and CDR2 is FYNNEI. This CDR3 is 15 amino acids long. The J segment lost 6 bases and the V segment lost 10 bases, leaving 14 bases of the junction unmatched. The CDR3 here is CATTGLGREAGELFF. The DNA of the CDR3 is TGTGCCACCACCGGGTTAGGCCGGGAGGCCGGGGAGCTGTTTTTT.

This chain links TRBV27 with TRBJ2-1; the match to TRBD2 covers 12 bases. Per the germline V gene, CDR1 is MNHEY and CDR2 is SMNVEV (reference sequence). The CDR3 totals 20 residues. V dropped 8 bases and J dropped 4; count of bases not matched to a gene: 21. The CDR3 coding sequence is TGTGCCAGCTTGTCGCAGGGGAAACTAGCGGGAGGCCCAATATACAATGAGCAGTTCTTC. This codes for CASLSQGKLAGGPIYNEQFF.

The rearrangement links TRBV5-6 to TRBJ1-1; 9 bases align to TRBD1. Germline V CDR1 and CDR2: SGHDT, YYEEEE. This CDR3 has 14 residues. The V segment lost 1 base and the J segment 9 bases; nucleotides outside the gene matches: 7. CDR3 residues: CASSLIRDRAKAFF. CDR3 nucleotides: TGTGCCAGCAGCTTGATCCGGGACAGGGCCAAAGCTTTCTTT.

The genes are TRBV6-5 and TRBJ2-1, with 11 bases aligning to TRBD1. The V gene end was trimmed by 5 bases and the J gene end by 7 bases; junction bases not matched to a gene: 4. Germline CDR1 reads MNHEY; CDR2 reads SVGAGI. The CDR3 runs 14 residues. The CDR3 DNA reads TGTGCCAGCAGTCAGGGACAGGGGGTAAATGAGCAGTTCTTC. Translation: CASSQGQGVNEQFF.

The gene calls are TRBV5-4 and TRBJ2-3, with a possible D match to TRBD2 (5 bases). V was pared by 4 bases and J by 0 bases, with 15 bases between. This CDR3 is 16 amino acids long. Germline CDR1 SGHNT, CDR2 YYREEE (reference sequence). This chain's CDR3 is CASSLPGAESTDTQYF. The CDR3 nucleotides read TGTGCCAGCAGCCTCCCCGGAGCGGAAAGCACAGATACGCAGTATTTT.

The chain has TRBV2 and TRBJ2-1, with 11 bases fitting TRBD2. J gave up 9 bases and V 6 bases, and 7 bases lay outside the gene matches. Germline CDR1 reads SNHLY; CDR2 reads FYNNEI. This CDR3 region has 14 residues. The CDR3 nucleotides read TGTGCCAGCAGGTACGGACTAGCGGGTTCTGAGCAGTTCTTC. As protein: CASRYGLAGSEQFF. The full variable domain, rest sourced from reference TRBV2 and TRBJ2-1, is EPEVTQTPSHQVTQMGQEVILRCVPISNHLYFYWYRQILGQKVEFLVSFYNNEISEKSEIFDDQFSVERPDGSNFTLKIRSTKLEDSAMYFCASRYGLAGSEQFFGPGTRLTVL.

The chain is built from TRBV19 and TRBJ1-5, with D tentatively TRBD1 (6 bases). Trimming pared 4 bases from V and 2 bases from J, leaving 15 bases between. The CDR3 totals 16 residues. The V gene's germline CDR1 is LNHDA and CDR2 SQIVND (reference sequence). CDR3 nucleotides: TGTGCCAGTAGTAGTCAGGCTGGGGGCGGCAATCAGCCCCAGCATTTT. This gives the protein CASSSQAGGGNQPQHF.

The chain employs TRBV13 and TRBJ2-2; 14 positions agree with TRBD2. CDR1 is PRHDT and CDR2 is FYEKMQ in the germline V gene (reference sequence). The CDR3 extends over 17 amino acids. The J segment lost 4 bases and the V segment lost 5 bases, leaving 6 bases of the junction unmatched. The chain's CDR3 is CASSPTGTSGSTGELFF. DNA for the CDR3: TGTGCCAGCAGCCCTACCGGGACTAGCGGGAGCACCGGGGAGCTGTTTTTT.

The rearrangement uses TRBV11-2 and TRBJ2-5, with 10 positions matching TRBD1. The V segment lost 2 bases and the J segment 4 bases; nucleotides outside the gene matches: 13. CDR3 size: 18 residues. Germline CDR1 is SGHAT and CDR2 is FQNNGV. The CDR3, as DNA: TGTGCCAGCAGCTTAATACGGGGGACAGGGGAAGTATCAGAGACCCAGTACTTC. It is translated as CASSLIRGTGEVSETQYF.

The V gene is TRBV7-8, the J gene TRBJ2-3; a possible D gene is TRBD2 (6 bases). V lost 5 bases and J 10 bases, leaving 16 bases between the germline ends. The CDR3 is 13 residues long. Per germline, CDR1 SGHVS and CDR2 FQNEAQ. The DNA for the CDR3 is TGTGCCAGCAGCCAACTAGGACTACCCTCGCAGTATTTT. Its translation: CASSQLGLPSQYF.

The gene calls are TRBV7-2 and TRBJ2-3; no clear D gene. V was clipped by 5 bases and J by 2 bases, with 11 bases between them. The germline CDR1 and CDR2 sequences are SGHTA and FQGNSA. The CDR3 covers 14 residues. DNA of the CDR3: TGTGCCAGCAGCAATACACCTGTCACAGATACGCAGTATTTT. As protein: CASSNTPVTDTQYF. The whole variable domain, filled in from reference TRBV7-2 and TRBJ2-3, reads GAGVSQSPSNKVTEKGKDVELRCDPISGHTALYWYRQSLGQGLEFLIYFQGNSAPDKSGLPSDRFSAERTGGSVSTLTIQRTQQEDSAVYLCASSNTPVTDTQYFGPGTRLTVL.

This rearrangement joins TRBV28 to TRBJ2-1; 13 bases map to TRBD2. This CDR3 has 16 amino acids. From germline, CDR1 is MDHEN and CDR2 SYDVKM. V dropped 6 bases and J dropped 4; count of bases not matched to a gene: 6. CDR3 sequence (DNA): TGTGCCAGCAGAGGGACTAGCGGGATGCGGTACAATGAGCAGTTCTTC. Its protein product is CASRGTSGMRYNEQFF.

This clone turned up a few times. This chain uses TRBV2 with TRBJ1-5, with D maybe TRBD1 (6 bases). Trimming took 1 base from V and 5 from J, leaving 9 bases between them. The CDR3 extends over 14 amino acids. CDR1 is SNHLY and CDR2 is FYNNEI in the germline V gene. CDR3 amino acids: CASSEGTDYQPQHF. The CDR3 DNA follows: TGTGCCAGCAGTGAAGGGACAGACTATCAGCCCCAGCATTTT.

This chain joins TRBV27 and TRBJ2-2, with 8 bases fitting TRBD2. V dropped 5 bases and J dropped 5; count of bases not matched to a gene: 10. Germline V gene data show CDR1 as MNHEY and CDR2 as SMNVEV (reference sequence). This CDR3 is 16 amino acids long. The DNA for the CDR3 is TGTGCCAGCAGTCGTTCGACTAGCGTTAAAACCGGGGAGCTGTTTTTT. This encodes CASSRSTSVKTGELFF.

The V call is TRBV7-9, the J call TRBJ2-5, with D maybe TRBD1 (6 bases). The CDR3 contains 16 residues. V dropped 2 bases and J dropped 2 bases, with 15 bases sitting between them. CDR1 and CDR2 from the germline V gene are SEHNR and FQNEAQ (reference sequence). CDR3 amino acids: CASSLKGGERQETQYF. The CDR3 DNA follows: TGTGCCAGCAGCTTAAAAGGGGGAGAAAGACAAGAGACCCAGTACTTC.